The entry below gives a single T cell receptor (beta chain) sequence along with its context. Its antigen is currently unknown. The data derive from a study of cytomegalovirus exposure and HLA in healthy donors. Primers for the PCR totalled 60 Vbeta and 13 Jbeta. In the authors' workflow: Unique TCR beta chains totaled roughly 81 million in a later count, with around 10 million of them shared. Libraries were prepared by immunoSEQ multiplex PCR; TCRdb keeps only in-frame clonotypes and omits some of them. D and trimming were read from the DNA, whereas the V and J calls and clone size are those reported in that table. The sample consists of some 120,000 clones, over 60% of them appearing once. Germline values: CDR1 SGHRS, CDR2 YFSETQ. The V end was cut by 4 bases, the J end by 2 bases, with 15 bases between. This CDR3 has 15 amino acids. Study-wide results and limits: Looking again later, the authors saw that most CMV-associated TCR beta chains seemed HLA-restricted. Analysis was carried out at a later point, and it linked a missense DCLRE1C variant to TCR beta V- and J-gene trimming.

The sample was PBMCs. This chain uses TRBV5-1 with TRBJ1-2, with D possibly matching TRBD1 (6 bases). The receptor comes from a man between 18 and 35 years old in good health and CMV-seronegative. The CDR3 region is CASSASDRPNYGYTF. The CDR3 DNA reads as TGCGCCAGCAGCGCATCTGACAGGCCGAACTATGGCTACACCTTC.